This TCR beta chain was captured in a study of blood T cell repertoires in COVID-19. V trimming: 4 bases; J trimming: 4 bases; junction bases outside the gene matches: 7. Germline lookup yields CDR1 SGHRS and CDR2 YFSETQ. CDR3 size: 14 residues. Data came from immunoSEQ multiplex PCR; TCRdb stores just in-frame clones and leaves some out. The sample consists of approximately 460,000 clones, about 88% of them appearing once. Sequencing input: peripheral blood. The chain has TRBV5-1 and TRBJ1-2; 7 bases match TRBD1. This clonotype was obtained from a young man with COVID-19, enrolled during active disease. Here the CDR3 reads CASSGGQNSYGYTF. The CDR3 DNA reads as TGCGCCAGCAGCGGGGGACAGAACTCCTATGGCTACACCTTC.